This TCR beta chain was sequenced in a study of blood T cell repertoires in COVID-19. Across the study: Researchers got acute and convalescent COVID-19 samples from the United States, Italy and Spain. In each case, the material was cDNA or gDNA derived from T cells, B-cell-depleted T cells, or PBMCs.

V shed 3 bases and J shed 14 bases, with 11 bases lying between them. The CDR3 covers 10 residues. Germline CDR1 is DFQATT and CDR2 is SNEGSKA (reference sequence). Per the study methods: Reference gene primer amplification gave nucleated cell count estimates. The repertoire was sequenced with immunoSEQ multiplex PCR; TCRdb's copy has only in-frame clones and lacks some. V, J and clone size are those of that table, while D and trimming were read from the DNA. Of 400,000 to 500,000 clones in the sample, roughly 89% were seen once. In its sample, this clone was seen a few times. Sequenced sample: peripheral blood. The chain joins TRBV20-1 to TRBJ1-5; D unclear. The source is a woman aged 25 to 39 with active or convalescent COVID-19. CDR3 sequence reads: CSAREESEHF. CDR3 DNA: TGCAGTGCTAGGGAGGAATCGGAGCATTTT.